The 8 T cell receptor beta chains given below trace back to one sample, sequenced in a study of blood T cell repertoires in COVID-19. This table comes from immunoSEQ multiplex PCR, and its TCRdb copy is limited to in-frame clones, with some not included. The table has some 69,000 clones, 79% seen once. Sequencing was performed on peripheral blood. These receptors were collected from a human donor in a cohort sampled during active COVID-19.

CDR3 in amino acids: CASSGQGITEAFF. The CDR3 DNA reads TGTGCCAGCAGTGGACAGGGGATAACTGAAGCTTTCTTT. The genes are TRBV12-3 or TRBV12-4 and TRBJ1-1, with 9 bases matching TRBD1. With V trimmed by 5 bases and J by 5 bases, 3 bases remained unmatched. The CDR3 is 13 amino acids.

The chain couples TRBV29-1 to TRBJ2-3; 11 positions match TRBD2. Trimming took 5 bases from V and 1 from J; bases not matched to a gene: 2. Germline CDR1 SQVTM, CDR2 ANQGSEA. The CDR3 runs to 14 residues. The CDR3 coding sequence is TGCAGCGTTCTGACTAGCGGGGGCACAGATACGCAGTATTTT. Encoded protein: CSVLTSGGTDTQYF.

Points on this clone: Other DNA variants within this sample encode the same CDR3. V usage is TRBV7-9 and J usage is TRBJ2-5; D might be TRBD2 (6 bases). Germline CDR1 reads SEHNR; CDR2 reads FQNEAQ (reference sequence). V was trimmed by 1 base and J by 5 bases, leaving 8 bases between them. This CDR3 contains 13 residues. The CDR3 DNA sequence: TGTGCCAGCAGCTTAGGCGGGGAGGAGACCCAGTACTTC. Translation: CASSLGGEETQYF.

This rearrangement joins TRBV7-8 to TRBJ2-1, with TRBD2 as a possible D gene (5 bases). V lost 2 bases to trimming and J lost 2 bases, with 7 bases between them. The CDR3 sequence is 14 residues long. The V gene's germline CDR1 is SGHVS and CDR2 FQNEAQ. The CDR3 reads CASSLRETYNEQFF. Written as DNA, the CDR3 is TGTGCCAGCAGCTTAAGGGAGACCTACAATGAGCAGTTCTTC.

The chain joins TRBV7-9 to TRBJ1-2; D unclear. The germline V gene encodes CDR1 SEHNR and CDR2 FQNEAQ (reference sequence). The ends were cut back, 5 bases at V and 6 bases at J, with 16 bases in the middle. CDR3 length equals 14 residues. The CDR3 region has the DNA TGTGCCAGCAGCCCTATCAGCCGGAGTGATGGCTACACCTTC. Amino acid sequence: CASSPISRSDGYTF.

The chain joins TRBV5-6 to TRBJ1-5; a weak D match, TRBD1 (5 bases). There are 14 residues in the CDR3. Trimming cost V 4 bases and J 1 base, with 9 bases left between them. Germline V gene sequence: CDR1 SGHDT, CDR2 YYEEEE. CDR3 in amino acids: CASSRRGSNQPQHF. CDR3 bases: TGTGCCAGCAGCCGGAGGGGAAGCAATCAGCCCCAGCATTTT.

The chain carries TRBV5-1 and TRBJ1-1; 7 bases are shared with TRBD1. The germline V gene has CDR1 SGHRS and CDR2 YFSETQ. V was pared by 4 bases and J by 0 bases, with 3 bases of the junction left unmatched. This CDR3 contains 14 residues. CDR3 nucleotides: TGCGCCAGCAGCCTGACAGGGCTGAACACTGAAGCTTTCTTT. It codes for CASSLTGLNTEAFF.

The rearrangement joins TRBV10-2 to TRBJ2-7, with 12 bases aligning to TRBD2. CDR1 is WSHSY, CDR2 SAAADI, per germline. The CDR3 covers 17 residues. The V gene end was trimmed by 4 bases and the J gene end by 0 bases; junction bases not matched to a gene: 7. The CDR3 nucleotides are TGCGCCAGCAGTGTGACTAGCGGGGGAGGGGACTCCTACGAGCAGTACTTC. The encoded protein is CASSVTSGGGDSYEQYF.